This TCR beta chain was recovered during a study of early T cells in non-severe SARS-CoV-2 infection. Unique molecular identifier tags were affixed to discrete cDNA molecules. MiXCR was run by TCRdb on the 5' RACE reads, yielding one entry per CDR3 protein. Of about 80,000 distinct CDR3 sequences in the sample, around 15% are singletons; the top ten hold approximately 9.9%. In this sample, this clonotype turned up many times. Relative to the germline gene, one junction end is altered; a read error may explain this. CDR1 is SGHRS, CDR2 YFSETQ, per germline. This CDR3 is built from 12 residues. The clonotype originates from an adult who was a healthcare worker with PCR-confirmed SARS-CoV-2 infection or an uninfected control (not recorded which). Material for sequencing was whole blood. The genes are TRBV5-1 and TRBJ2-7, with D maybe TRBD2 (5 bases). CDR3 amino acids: CASSRDSYEQYF. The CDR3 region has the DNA TGTGCCAGCAGCCGGGACTCCTACGAGCAGTACTTC.